This note documents a single T cell receptor (beta chain) sequence. Germline loops: CDR1 LNHDA, CDR2 SQIVND (reference sequence). CDR3 size: 16 residues. V was clipped by 6 bases and J by 2 bases, with 18 bases between them. Resolution of symptoms, clearance, or two negative PCRs was present in recovered Cohort 3 donors. This entry is derived from a study of blood T cell repertoires in COVID-19. Original processing notes: Cell counts per sample came from amplifying reference gene primers. Measured with immunoSEQ multiplex PCR; TCRdb has only the in-frame clones, and not every one. V and J calls and clone size are as listed in that table; D and trimming were resolved from the DNA. The sample contains 350,000 to 400,000 clones, approximately 89% of which appear only once.

The genes are TRBV19 and TRBJ2-3, with D perhaps TRBD2 (6 bases). The sample was PBMCs or T cells enriched from blood (not recorded which). This TCR was recovered from a woman aged 30 to 39 who had recovered from COVID-19. The CDR3 region is CASSISPGLATDTQYF. The DNA for the CDR3 is TGTGCCAGTAGCATTTCCCCGGGACTGGCCACAGATACGCAGTATTTT.